The clone carrying this T cell receptor beta chain was counted ten times or more. Antigen unknown. This sample is drawn from a study of blood T cells in healthy people across ages. Study in general: Capture via template switching afforded approximately one barcoded beta molecule per two T cells.

Findings and caveats of the study: From one million sequenced T cells, diversity estimates were lower bounds. Naive and antigen-experienced cells were not separated, limiting conclusive comparison.

Alongside a J-beta primer mix, a sample-barcoded 5' primer served in a second PCR lasting roughly 6 to 11 cycles. In TCRdb, the 5' RACE reads were re-called with MiXCR into one record per CDR3 protein. The sample yields hundreds of thousands of distinct CDR3 sequences, approximately 30% seen once. The CDR3 has 14 residues. The V gene end was trimmed by 6 bases and the J gene end by 7 bases; junction bases not matched to a gene: 6. The receptor was derived from an elderly woman in good health. The chain has TRBV12-3 or TRBV12-4 and TRBJ1-6; 7 bases agree with TRBD1. Sequencing input: blood. In nucleotides, the CDR3 is TGTGCCAGCAGCCCGGGACAGAAGAATTCACCCCTCCACTTT. Its protein product is CASSPGQKNSPLHF.